The 9 T cell receptor beta chains given below trace back to one sample, sequenced in a study of cytotoxic CD8 clonotypes in ibrutinib-treated CLL. Assay: immunoSEQ multiplex PCR; the TCRdb copy retains only in-frame clones and omits some. In the table there are over 200,000 clones, approximately 70% of which are singletons. This specimen consisted of PBMCs, obtained after 12 months of ibrutinib treatment. Receptor source: a human donor with chronic lymphocytic leukemia.

The chain has TRBV12-5 and TRBJ1-1, with 8 bases matching TRBD1. Germline loops: CDR1 LGHNT, CDR2 FRNRAP. The V gene end was trimmed by 2 bases and the J gene end by 4 bases; junction bases not matched to a gene: 9. This CDR3 region has 16 residues. CDR3 in amino acids: CASGLYPGGRGTEAFF. The DNA for the CDR3 is TGTGCTAGTGGTTTGTATCCAGGGGGCAGGGGCACTGAAGCTTTCTTT. The entire variable domain, with the rest obtained from reference TRBV12-5 and TRBJ1-1, is as follows: DARVTQTPRHKVTEMGQEVTMRCQPILGHNTVFWYRQTMMQGLELLAYFRNRAPLDDSGMPKDRFSAEMPDATLATLKIQPSEPRDSAVYFCASGLYPGGRGTEAFFGQGTRLTVV.

The gene calls are TRBV7-8 and TRBJ1-1, with D possibly matching TRBD1 (5 bases). The CDR3 runs 15 residues. Trimming removed 4 bases at V and 1 base at J, with 13 bases between. Germline loops: CDR1 SGHVS, CDR2 FQNEAQ. Here the CDR3 reads CASSSPGRRNTEAFF. The CDR3 nucleotides are TGTGCCAGCAGCTCACCGGGACGGAGGAACACTGAAGCTTTCTTT.

The rearrangement links TRBV5-6 to TRBJ2-7; 8 bases fit TRBD2. CDR3 size: 14 residues. Per germline, CDR1 SGHDT and CDR2 YYEEEE. Germline trimming cut 1 base from V and 7 bases from J; bases unmatched to any gene: 7. CDR3 DNA sequence: TGTGCCAGCAGCTTGTTGGGGACTAGGGAAGAGCAGTACTTC. This translates into CASSLLGTREEQYF.

The rearrangement joins TRBV27 to TRBJ1-5; TRBD1 is a possible D gene (5 bases). The CDR3 length is 17 residues. The germline gives CDR1 MNHEY, CDR2 SMNVEV (reference sequence). Trimming removed 5 bases at V and 2 bases at J, with 19 bases between. CDR3 sequence reads: CASSRLMGGVGNQPQHF. The CDR3 region has the DNA TGTGCCAGCAGTCGACTCATGGGGGGAGTGGGCAATCAGCCCCAGCATTTT.

The CDR3 sequence is CASSFPPGRGEGEKLFF. CDR3 bases: TGTGCCAGCAGCTTCCCCCCGGGACGGGGTGAAGGTGAAAAACTGTTTTTT. The V and J genes are TRBV7-9 and TRBJ1-4; perhaps TRBD1 as D (5 bases). Per germline, CDR1 SEHNR and CDR2 FQNEAQ (reference sequence). This CDR3 is built from 17 residues. Trimming cost V 3 bases and J 7 bases, with 21 bases left between them.

V is TRBV6-6 and J is TRBJ1-2, with a tentative D call TRBD1 (6 bases). Germline assignment: CDR1 MNHNY and CDR2 SVGAGI (reference sequence). Between the trimmed V and J ends, which lost 4 bases and 1 base, there was a span of 13 bases. This CDR3 contains 15 residues. CDR3 residues: CASSSRTAFNYGYTF. In nucleotides, the CDR3 is TGTGCCAGCAGTTCTCGGACAGCCTTTAACTATGGCTACACCTTC.

The V call is TRBV30, the J call TRBJ2-5; 10 nucleotides match TRBD2. Germline trimming cut 0 bases from V and 4 bases from J; bases unmatched to any gene: 5. This CDR3 region has 15 residues. CDR1 and CDR2 (germline): GTSNPN, SVGIG (reference sequence). The chain's CDR3 is CAWSVASGRAETQYF. The CDR3, as DNA: TGTGCCTGGAGTGTCGCCAGCGGGAGGGCAGAGACCCAGTACTTC.

The gene calls are TRBV5-4 and TRBJ2-7; a possible D gene is TRBD1 (6 bases). V was cut by 0 bases and J by 10 bases, with 14 bases left in between. From germline, CDR1 is SGHNT and CDR2 YYREEE (reference sequence). CDR3 size: 13 residues. This CDR3 reads CASSLDLQGFQYF. CDR3 in DNA: TGTGCCAGCAGCTTGGACTTACAGGGATTCCAGTACTTC.

This rearrangement joins TRBV9 to TRBJ2-1, with TRBD1 as a possible D gene (5 bases). Looked up from germline, CDR1 is SGDLS and CDR2 is YYNGEE. The CDR3 loop spans 17 amino acids. V was clipped by 4 bases and J by 2 bases, with 19 bases between them. In DNA form, the CDR3 reads TGTGCCAGCAGCCCACGTGGCAGGGATGAGGCCTACAATGAGCAGTTCTTC. The encoded protein is CASSPRGRDEAYNEQFF.